One sample yielded the 21 T cell receptor beta chains listed below, sequenced in a study of preoperative IRX-2 immunotherapy in early breast cancer. Treatment described: preoperative locoregional IRX-2 cytokine immunotherapy. Clones were sequenced by immunoSEQ multiplex PCR, and TCRdb holds only the in-frame ones, with some missing. The table lists tens of thousands of clones, nearly 90% of them singletons. The specimen comprised tumor tissue, sampled after IRX-2 immunotherapy. Every receptor here comes from a human donor with breast cancer.

The genes are TRBV6-8 and TRBJ2-2; D gene uncertain. CDR1 is MNHGY, CDR2 SAAAGT, per germline. CDR3 length: 12 residues. V was clipped by 7 bases and J by 6 bases, with 9 bases between them. CDR3 loop: CASKQLSGELFF. The CDR3 region has the DNA TGTGCCAGCAAACAACTCTCCGGGGAGCTGTTTTTT.

This chain links TRBV6-8 with TRBJ2-5; D is possibly TRBD1 or TRBD2 (5 bases each). The ends were cut back, 4 bases at V and 4 bases at J, with 13 bases in the middle. In germline, CDR1 is MNHGY, CDR2 SAAAGT. There are 14 residues in the CDR3. This CDR3 reads CASSWEQGRETQYF. In nucleotides, the CDR3 is TGTGCCAGCAGTTGGGAGCAGGGTCGAGAGACCCAGTACTTC.

The V gene is TRBV11-3, the J gene TRBJ1-1, with D perhaps TRBD1 (6 bases). The V end was cut by 3 bases, the J end by 4 bases, with 15 bases between. The CDR3 loop spans 15 amino acids. Germline CDR1 and CDR2: SGHNT and YENEEA. The CDR3 loop reads CASSFQGTLGTEAFF. CDR3 DNA: TGTGCCAGCAGCTTCCAGGGGACCCTGGGCACTGAAGCTTTCTTT.

The chain is built from TRBV23-1 and TRBJ2-5, with 7 bases aligning to TRBD1. TRBV23-1 is recorded as an ORF, its role being uncertain. This CDR3 region has 13 residues. V shed 6 bases, J shed 5 bases, and the junction held 6 bases outside the gene matches. The CDR3 loop is CASSLGTVETQYF. As DNA, the CDR3 is TGCGCCAGCAGCCTCGGGACAGTCGAGACCCAGTACTTC.

The chain is built from TRBV15 and TRBJ2-2; D is ambiguous. CDR1 is LNHNV, CDR2 YYDKDF, per germline (reference sequence). Trimming shortened V by 0 bases and J by 6 bases, and 20 bases separated the two germline ends. The CDR3 has 18 residues. CDR3 DNA sequence: TGTGCCACCAGCAGAGACCAAACACGAATCACGATGGCCGGGGAGCTGTTTTTT. This gives the protein CATSRDQTRITMAGELFF.

Concerning this clone itself: A junction boundary mismatches the germline segment, possibly from a read error. The chain uses TRBV11-3 and TRBJ2-2; D is possibly TRBD2 (6 bases). CDR3 length equals 17 residues. Germline assignment: CDR1 SGHNT and CDR2 YENEEA. CDR3 nucleotides: TGTGCTAGCAGCTTAGTGGTAGCGGAGCTGAACACCGGGGAGCTGTTTTTT. This encodes CASSLVVAELNTGELFF.

V gene TRBV11-3 combines with J gene TRBJ1-2; D is possibly TRBD1 (5 bases). Trimming removed 3 bases from V and 4 bases from J, with 18 bases in between. Germline V gives CDR1 SGHNT, CDR2 YENEEA. The CDR3 covers 16 residues. CDR3 bases: TGTGCCAGCAGCTTGGATGGGGGGATACTCACCTATGGCTACACCTTC. It specifies CASSLDGGILTYGYTF.

V is TRBV6-8 and J is TRBJ1-3; the D is unclear. The CDR3 is 13 amino acids. The V gene's germline CDR1 is MNHGY and CDR2 SAAAGT. Between the trimmed V and J ends, which lost 8 bases and 0 bases, there was a span of 8 bases. The CDR3 sequence is CASGPASGNTIYF. The CDR3 bases are TGTGCCAGCGGTCCTGCCTCTGGAAACACCATATATTTT.

The chain combines TRBV29-1 with TRBJ2-5; TRBD2 matches at 8 bases. Germline CDR1 and CDR2: SQVTM and ANQGSEA. J gave up 4 bases and V 5 bases, and 12 bases lay outside the gene matches. The CDR3 has 15 amino acids. CDR3 nucleotides: TGCAGCGTTTCCGGCGGGGGGCCTGTAACAGAGACCCAGTACTTC. It yields the protein CSVSGGGPVTETQYF.

A single count supports this clone. The chain employs TRBV5-1 and TRBJ1-6, with D possibly being TRBD1 (6 bases). CDR1 and CDR2 (germline): SGHRS, YFSETQ. There are 16 residues in the CDR3. The V end lost 4 bases, the J end lost 6 bases, and 17 bases lay between the germline ends. The CDR3 DNA reads as TGCGCCAGCAGCAGCGGCGGACAGCAGATTAATTCACCCCTCCACTTT. It translates to CASSSGGQQINSPLHF.

On this clone: Sequence at one end of the junction differs from germline and may be a read error. This chain uses TRBV11-3 with TRBJ1-3; a possible D gene is TRBD1 (5 bases). CDR1 is SGHNT, CDR2 YENEEA, per germline. There are 16 residues in the CDR3. This chain's CDR3 is CATSPVVQGTGNTIYF. CDR3 in DNA: TGTGCCACCAGCCCGGTAGTTCAGGGAACTGGAAACACCATATATTTT.

This chain uses TRBV6-8 with TRBJ1-2; 10 bases match TRBD1. The V gene end was trimmed by 5 bases and the J gene end by 3 bases; junction bases not matched to a gene: 6. The CDR3 has 15 residues. Germline CDR1 MNHGY, CDR2 SAAAGT. CDR3 amino acids: CASSARTGGDYGYTF. In DNA form, the CDR3 reads TGTGCCAGCAGTGCCCGGACAGGGGGGGACTATGGCTACACCTTC.

V usage is TRBV6-8 and J usage is TRBJ1-1; D may be TRBD1 (6 bases). The CDR3 consists of 15 residues. Germline V gene sequence: CDR1 MNHGY, CDR2 SAAAGT. Trimming shortened V by 2 bases and J by 0 bases, and 10 bases separated the two germline ends. The CDR3 loop is CASSYRGNMNTEAFF. The CDR3 DNA follows: TGTGCCAGCAGTTACAGGGGGAATATGAACACTGAAGCTTTCTTT.

V usage is TRBV6-7 and J usage is TRBJ2-2, with 9 bases identical to TRBD2. TRBV6-7 is given ORF status, its function remaining uncertain. CDR3 length: 19 amino acids. V lost 6 bases and J lost 2; bases outside the gene matches: 16. CDR3 residues: CASSRRRLADPGNTGELFF. CDR3 coding DNA: TGTGCCAGCAGCCGGCGGCGACTAGCGGATCCCGGTAACACCGGGGAGCTGTTTTTT.

This clone was counted only a few times. The rearrangement links TRBV7-6 to TRBJ2-7; 12 bases fit TRBD2. V lost 3 bases, J lost 1 base, and 1 base stayed unmatched. The V gene's germline CDR1 is SGHVS and CDR2 FNYEAQ. The CDR3 has 15 amino acids. In DNA, the CDR3 is TGTGCCAGCAGCTTGGGGACTAGCGGGTCCTACGAGCAGTACGTC. It translates to CASSLGTSGSYEQYV.

The chain recombines TRBV30 with TRBJ1-1, with D uncertain. V was clipped by 0 bases and J by 5 bases, with 13 bases between them. The CDR3 sequence is 14 residues long. Germline V gene sequence: CDR1 GTSNPN, CDR2 SVGIG (reference sequence). CDR3: CAWSVEIKRTEAFF. In DNA form, the CDR3 reads TGTGCCTGGAGTGTTGAGATCAAGCGAACTGAAGCTTTCTTT.

The chain employs TRBV6-8 and TRBJ2-2; possibly TRBD1 for D (5 bases). Germline V gives CDR1 MNHGY, CDR2 SAAAGT. V was cut by 10 bases and J by 1 base, with 10 bases left in between. The CDR3 is made up of 13 amino acids. CDR3 region: CATNTGNTGELFF. In DNA, the CDR3 is TGTGCCACCAACACAGGGAACACCGGGGAGCTGTTTTTT.

The chain recombines TRBV7-6 with TRBJ2-2; 7 bases are shared with TRBD1. J lost 0 bases, V lost 5 bases, and 9 bases had no gene match. Germline CDR1 SGHVS, CDR2 FNYEAQ. This CDR3 is built from 17 residues. The CDR3 region has the DNA TGTGCCAGCAGCGAGACCGGACAGGTTACGAACACCGGGGAGCTGTTTTTT. Its protein is CASSETGQVTNTGELFF.

The genes are TRBV28 and TRBJ1-1, with D possibly matching TRBD1 (6 bases). Germline-derived CDR1 and CDR2 are MDHEN and SYDVKM. The CDR3 is 12 residues long. V dropped 7 bases and J dropped 8 bases, with 14 bases sitting between them. The CDR3 DNA follows: TGTGCCAGCACCTTAGGACAGAGCGAAGCTTTCTTT. Amino acid sequence: CASTLGQSEAFF.

This clone was counted a single time. V and J are TRBV6-8 and TRBJ1-3, with D hard to call. V was shortened by 5 bases and J by 0 bases, with 14 bases between the two germline ends. The germline V gene has CDR1 MNHGY and CDR2 SAAAGT. The CDR3 sequence is 16 residues long. The CDR3 region is CASSLDHSFSGNTIYF. The DNA of the CDR3 is TGTGCCAGCAGTCTTGACCACAGTTTCTCTGGAAACACCATATATTTT.

A remark on this clone: Mismatch with germline at one junction end may stem from a read error. V gene TRBV6-8 combines with J gene TRBJ2-5; 7 nucleotides agree with TRBD2. Germline V lookup: CDR1 MNHGY, CDR2 SAAAGT. This CDR3 comprises 13 residues. CDR3 residues: CAISGGEGETQYF. In nucleotides, the CDR3 is TGTGCCATCAGTGGGGGGGAAGGGGAGACCCAGTACTTC.